This T cell receptor (beta chain) was retrieved from a study of blood T cells in healthy people across ages. Next came a second PCR, run for about 6 to 11 cycles, which used a sample-barcoded 5' primer along with a J-beta primer mix. TCRdb recomputed calls from the 5' RACE reads with MiXCR, one row per CDR3 protein. Of 1.5 million or so distinct CDR3 sequences listed, approximately 43% are singletons. The CDR3 has 15 residues. The V end lost 3 bases, the J end lost 8 bases, and 17 bases lay between the germline ends. Germline values: CDR1 ENHRY, CDR2 SYGVKD. The sample comprised blood. The V gene is TRBV10-3, the J gene TRBJ1-5, with D possibly being TRBD1 (5 bases). This TCR was recovered from a woman under 30 in good health. The CDR3 nucleotides read TGTGCCATCAGTGAACGACCTACAGGAGGCAAGCCCCAGCATTTT. Translated, it gives CAISERPTGGKPQHF.